The 15 T cell receptor beta chains below all came from one sample that was sequenced in a study of a mutant IDH1 vaccine in newly diagnosed glioma (dated by TCRdb to the early 2020s). Library preparation employed the immunoSEQ multiplex PCR assay. The table was pulled from immuneACCESS by TCRdb, which kept in-frame rearrangements only. Such tables lose some clones; where checked, under half of the loss comes from unresolved V genes, and the rest has no known cause. Recorded for this sample are around 58,000 clones; 75% to 85% of them occurred a single time. Together, the top ten hold 3% to 3.5% of the sample. This specimen's time point label, per the study, means: week 5, during vaccination. Every vaccine dose consisted of 300 ug of a 20-mer mutant IDH1 peptide in Montanide, administered subcutaneously together with topical imiquimod. These receptors' antigens are unknown. The sample here was PBMCs, taken from a glioma patient whose treatment included an IDH1 peptide vaccine. These receptor sequences come from a young man with glioma.

V usage is TRBV19 and J usage is TRBJ1-2, with D maybe TRBD1 (6 bases). Germline-derived CDR1 and CDR2 are LNHDA and SQIVND (reference sequence). Between the trimmed V and J ends, which lost 6 bases and 3 bases, there was a span of 8 bases. The CDR3 extends over 12 amino acids. The CDR3 sequence is CASSRQDYGYTF. CDR3 sequence (DNA): TGTGCCAGTAGCAGACAGGACTATGGCTACACCTTC.

The chain links TRBV5-1 to TRBJ2-5, with TRBD1 matching 8 bases. The trim removed 2 bases at V and 5 bases at J, leaving 5 bases unmatched. Per the germline V gene, CDR1 is SGHRS and CDR2 is YFSETQ. This CDR3 region has 14 residues. The CDR3 spells CASSFDRGRETQYF. In DNA form, the CDR3 reads TGCGCCAGCAGCTTCGACAGGGGAAGGGAGACCCAGTACTTC.

The chain employs TRBV10-1 and TRBJ1-6, with D unresolved. The CDR3 spans 14 residues. Between the trimmed V and J ends, which lost 4 bases and 6 bases, there was a span of 10 bases. Germline V gives CDR1 WNHNN, CDR2 SYGVQD (reference sequence). In DNA, the CDR3 is TGCGCCAGCAGTGGCCGTGGGAGTAATTCACCCCTCCACTTT. Amino acids: CASSGRGSNSPLHF.

The chain combines TRBV5-1 with TRBJ2-7; TRBD2 matches at 8 bases. Germline V gene data show CDR1 as SGHRS and CDR2 as YFSETQ. J gave up 2 bases and V 2 bases, and 12 bases lay outside the gene matches. This CDR3 is built from 17 residues. CDR3 in amino acids: CASSFPGRSGGTYEQYF. The CDR3 nucleotides are TGCGCCAGCAGCTTTCCAGGTCGCAGCGGGGGAACCTACGAGCAGTACTTC.

This clone was found a few times. V is TRBV29-1 and J is TRBJ1-2; possible D gene TRBD1, 5 bases. The CDR3 is 12 amino acids. The V and J ends lost 4 bases and 3 bases respectively, with 9 bases between them. The germline V gene encodes CDR1 SQVTM and CDR2 ANQGSEA. The CDR3 loop reads CSVVRRDYGYTF. The CDR3 coding sequence is TGCAGCGTTGTTCGCAGGGACTATGGCTACACCTTC. The full variable domain, rest sourced from reference TRBV29-1 and TRBJ1-2, is SAVISQKPSRDICQRGTSLTIQCQVDSQVTMMFWYRQQPGQSLTLIATANQGSEATYESGFVIDKFPISRPNLTFSTLTVSNMSPEDSSIYLCSVVRRDYGYTFGSGTRLTVV.

The V gene is TRBV5-1, the J gene TRBJ2-7, with a tentative D call TRBD1 (6 bases). CDR1 and CDR2 from the germline V gene are SGHRS and YFSETQ. The germline V and J ends were trimmed by 3 bases and 6 bases, with 22 bases remaining between them. The CDR3 is made up of 16 amino acids. The CDR3 nucleotides are TGCGCCAGCAGCTCTACTACCGGGACAACCTGGGGCGAGCAGTACTTC. Translation gives CASSSTTGTTWGEQYF. Together with reference TRBV5-1 and TRBJ2-7, the CDR3 gives the full variable domain: KAGVTQTPRYLIKTRGQQVTLSCSPISGHRSVSWYQQTPGQGLQFLFEYFSETQRNKGNFPGRFSGRQFSNSRSEMNVSTLELGDSALYLCASSSTTGTTWGEQYFGPGTRLTVT.

V usage is TRBV5-1 and J usage is TRBJ2-7; the D is unclear. Per germline, CDR1 SGHRS and CDR2 YFSETQ. The CDR3 length is 15 residues. V lost 0 bases and J lost 3, with 13 bases in between. The CDR3 bases are TGCGCCAGCAGCTTGGAGGGCCAATCCATCTACGAGCAGTACTTC. Protein product: CASSLEGQSIYEQYF.

This rearrangement joins TRBV9 to TRBJ2-7, with 8 bases fitting TRBD2. In germline, CDR1 is SGDLS, CDR2 YYNGEE. This CDR3 is 16 amino acids long. Trimming at V came to 4 bases and at J to 5 bases, leaving 14 bases not matched to a gene. This CDR3 is CASSKTGGQGNHEQYF. The DNA for the CDR3 is TGTGCCAGCAGCAAAACGGGAGGGCAGGGAAACCACGAGCAGTACTTC.

CDR3 sequence: CASSLGGTVSSGANVLTF. Written as DNA, the CDR3 is TGCGCCAGCAGCTTGGGTGGGACAGTGAGCTCTGGGGCCAACGTCCTGACTTTC. The chain employs TRBV5-1 and TRBJ2-6; TRBD1 matches at 7 bases. V lost 0 bases to trimming and J lost 0 bases; unmatched junction nucleotides: 6. This CDR3 has 18 amino acids. Germline CDR1 SGHRS, CDR2 YFSETQ.

This clone has only one observation. The gene calls are TRBV4-1 and TRBJ2-7; 12 bases are a match to TRBD1. CDR1 MGHRA and CDR2 YSYEKL come from the germline V gene. V shed 4 bases, J shed 6 bases, and the junction held 10 bases outside the gene matches. The CDR3 covers 16 residues. The CDR3 reads CASSPGQGALNVEQYF. The CDR3 nucleotides read TGCGCCAGCAGCCCGGGACAGGGGGCGCTTAACGTCGAGCAGTACTTC.

This clone was observed once. Here the CDR3 DNA reads TGTGCCAGCAGCGTAGGACAGGGGTTAAATACGGACTATGGCTACACCTTC. Translated: CASSVGQGLNTDYGYTF. This sequence joins TRBV9 and TRBJ1-2, with TRBD1 matching over 8 bases. This CDR3 is built from 17 residues. Germline lookup yields CDR1 SGDLS and CDR2 YYNGEE. Trimming took 0 bases from V and 3 from J; bases not matched to a gene: 10.

Concerning this clone itself: Other DNA sequences from this sample encode an identical CDR3 as well. The rearrangement uses TRBV9 and TRBJ2-5; 11 bases line up with TRBD2. V lost 0 bases to trimming and J lost 4 bases; unmatched junction nucleotides: 5. The CDR3 totals 16 residues. Germline-derived CDR1 and CDR2 are SGDLS and YYNGEE. CDR3 DNA: TGTGCCAGCAGCGTAGCTAGCGGGGGGCCTCCAGAGACCCAGTACTTC. Translating gives CASSVASGGPPETQYF.

This rearrangement joins TRBV14 to TRBJ2-5; D is undetermined. Germline V gives CDR1 SGHDN, CDR2 FVKESK. V was shortened by 2 bases and J by 11 bases, with 15 bases between the two germline ends. The length of the CDR3 is 13 residues. DNA of the CDR3: TGTGCCAGCAGCCAACTTGAAAATGCGGAGCAGTACTTC. This encodes CASSQLENAEQYF.

The chain employs TRBV2 and TRBJ2-1; TRBD1 is a possible D gene (6 bases). Trimming shortened V by 4 bases and J by 9 bases, and 16 bases separated the two germline ends. Per the germline V gene, CDR1 is SNHLY and CDR2 is FYNNEI. This CDR3 contains 14 residues. The CDR3 DNA follows: TGTGCCAGCAGTGGGTCAGGGGTTTCAGGTGAGCAGTTCTTC. This codes for CASSGSGVSGEQFF.

The V gene is TRBV27, the J gene TRBJ1-2; maybe TRBD1 (5 bases). The CDR3 runs to 15 residues. V was pared by 11 bases and J by 5 bases, with 24 bases between. The germline V gene has CDR1 MNHEY and CDR2 SMNVEV (reference sequence). The CDR3 coding sequence is TGTGCCGCCCGAGATATCAACGACAGAACTTATGGCTACACCTTC. Translation gives CAARDINDRTYGYTF.